Given below is one T cell receptor (beta chain) in context. CDR1 PRHDT and CDR2 FYEKMQ come from the germline V gene (reference sequence). With 5 bases clipped from V and 7 bases from J, the junction kept 11 bases outside the gene matches. The CDR3 is 15 amino acids. This specimen comes from a study of radiation and T cells in renal cell carcinoma. The table came from immunoSEQ multiplex PCR; TCRdb's copy has only in-frame clones and leaves some out. The sample lists about 86,000 clones, approximately 86% occurring once. This sample's time point: blood 4 weeks post-SBRT, at nephrectomy. Treatment meaning: 15 Gy SBRT to primary tumor, nephrectomy 4 weeks later.

J is TRBJ2-3 and V is TRBV13; 8 bases map to TRBD2. The sample here was blood, taken from a patient whose treatment included radiotherapy and nephrectomy. This clonotype originated in a man aged 45-65 years with renal cell carcinoma. CDR3 loop: CASSPAGGLSNTQYF. CDR3 coding DNA: TGTGCCAGCAGCCCCGCGGGGGGTCTATCTAATACGCAGTATTTT.